The present entry profiles one T cell receptor beta chain with its context. Its specificity is not known. Other nucleotide sequences in the sample specify the same CDR3. These data originate in a study of shared clonotypes between healthy human individuals. Study-wide background: Three plates each covered CD4 naive and memory; CD8 naive two, CD8 memory one.

Study outcomes and limitations: Only blood was sampled, and tissue TCR repertoires likely differ from blood ones. Relative to clonotypes present in all four donors, those not shared had lower generation probabilities.

This CDR3 comprises 13 residues. The germline V gene has CDR1 SQVTM and CDR2 ANQGSEA. V shed 6 bases, J shed 4 bases, and the junction held 5 bases outside the gene matches. When replicate PCRs were run on sorted subsets, they used around 200 ng DNA, about 30,000 T cell genomes. TCRdb keeps only in-frame clones here, not all; method: immunoSEQ multiplex PCR. The repertoire includes 1.5 million to 1.9 million clones, 98% of them detected once, and approximately 0.45% sits in the top ten. The clonotype comes from a man aged 25-45 years in good health. The chain recombines TRBV29-1 with TRBJ2-7, with 11 nucleotides matching TRBD1. Sequencing was done on a sample of naive CD4+ T cells sorted from blood. Subset of the sample: CD45RA+ positively selected. In nucleotides, the CDR3 is TGCAGCGTCGAGGGGACAGGGGGTTACGAGCAGTACTTC. Amino acid sequence: CSVEGTGGYEQYF.